The source of this T cell receptor beta chain is a study of graft-versus-host responses after intestinal transplantation. Study overall: Recipients across the board were started on anti-thymocyte globulin induction, then kept on tacrolimus and steroids for around 3 years. General study points: In patients with graft-donor T cell macrochimerism, allograft graft-versus-host to host-versus-graft clonal ratios were high. GvH clone levels peaked in circulation, and this peak was associated with early post-transplant HvG declines.

Trimming stripped 9 bases from V and 5 bases from J, with 14 bases between. Per the germline V gene, CDR1 is SGHNT and CDR2 is YYREEE (reference sequence). The CDR3 spans 13 residues. A word on this clone: No antigen is known for it.

Some clones are missing from TCRdb's copy, which holds only in-frame ones; the method was immunoSEQ multiplex PCR. The sample contains 75,000 to 100,000 clones, roughly 93% of which appear only once. This clonotype was sampled from a human donor who received an intestinal transplant. This specimen was unstimulated CD8+ T cells sorted from spleen or lymph node cells, taken before intestinal transplant. The chain has TRBV5-4 and TRBJ1-4; unclear D gene. CDR3 sequence (DNA): TGTGCCAACTACACGGATTACAATGAAAAACTGTTTTTT. As protein: CANYTDYNEKLFF.